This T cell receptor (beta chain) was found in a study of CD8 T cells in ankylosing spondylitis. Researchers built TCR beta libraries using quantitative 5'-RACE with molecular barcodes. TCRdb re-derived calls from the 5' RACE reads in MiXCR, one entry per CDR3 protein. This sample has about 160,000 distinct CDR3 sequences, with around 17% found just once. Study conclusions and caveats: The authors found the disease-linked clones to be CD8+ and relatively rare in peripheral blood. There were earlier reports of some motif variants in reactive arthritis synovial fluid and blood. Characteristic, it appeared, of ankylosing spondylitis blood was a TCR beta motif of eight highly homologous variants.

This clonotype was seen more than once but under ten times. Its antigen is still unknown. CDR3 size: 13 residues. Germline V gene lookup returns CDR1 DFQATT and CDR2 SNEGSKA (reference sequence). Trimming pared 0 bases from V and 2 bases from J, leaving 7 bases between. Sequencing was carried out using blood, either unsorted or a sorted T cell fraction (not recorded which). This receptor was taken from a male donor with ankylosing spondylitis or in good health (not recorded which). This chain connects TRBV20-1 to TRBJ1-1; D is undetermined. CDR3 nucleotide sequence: TGCAGTGCTAGAGAGTGGGCCAACACTGAAGCTTTCTTT. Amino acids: CSAREWANTEAFF.